Included here is one T cell receptor (beta chain) sequence, with context. There is no known antigen for this receptor. One base away there is no much larger clone; base qualities are not given. Ficoll-Paque density gradient centrifugation was the method used to isolate PBMCs. The sample was run on an Illumina NovaSeq 6000. cDNA libraries for TCRalpha and TCRbeta were prepared by 5'RACE using constant-segment primers, with sample barcodes and unique molecular identifiers added. RNA was extracted from every sample with Trizol reagent. Library amplification was performed in two PCR steps, and a second sample barcode and Illumina TruSeq adapters were introduced in the second step. Libraries were sequenced on an Illumina NovaSeq with 2 x 150 bp paired-end reads. Processing in the source paper ran as follows. Demultiplexing of reads and collapsing into UMI-guided consensus sequences were performed with migec v1.2.7. Using mixcr v2.1.11, UMI consensuses were aligned to TRA and TRB V and J templates and then assembled into clonotypes. A clonotype was counted as expanded or contracted only if both edgeR and NoisET called the change significant, with noise models trained on biological replicates. For edgeR calls, the cutoffs were a false discovery rate-adjusted p below 0.01 and a log2 fold-change threshold of 1. As an exploratory analysis of dynamics, max-normalized trajectories of the 1000 most abundant clonotypes were examined with PCA combined with hierarchical clustering. Each responding clone was given a CD4 or CD8 phenotype based on the CD4+ and CD8+ repertoires, which had been sequenced separately. TCRdb cleaned the public reads at Q25 with fastp, built clones with MiXCR and kept in-frame beta chains. Each CDR3 protein appears once, grouped with its most common genes and DNA. Here the V and J calls rest on TCRdb's processing, not on the authors' analysis. A total of roughly 550,000 distinct CDR3 sequences appear in this sample, over 20% of them only once. Under 15% of the sample is held by the ten biggest clonotypes.

From the germline V gene (reference sequence), CDR1 is SEHNR and CDR2 is FQNEAQ. Trimming removed 5 bases from V and 9 bases from J; the gene matches leave 6 bases unexplained. From the cysteine through the phenylalanine, the CDR3 covers 14 amino acids. The retained sequence is limited to the CDR3, 42 bases, with the frame set at the first base. This record belongs to a study of T-cell memory formation after mild COVID-19 (dated by TCRdb to the early 2020s). The study in broad terms: TCR sequence clusters from the two donors were found to be largely donor specific. Two young, previously healthy adult volunteers, one female and one male, were included in the cohort. T-cell clones expanding and contracting after mild COVID-19 in a couple of donors were tracked by longitudinal TCRalpha and TCRbeta repertoire sequencing. Study-wide conclusions, independent of this receptor: Clones that contracted from day 15 to 85 showed balanced CD4/CD8 phenotypes, whereas a second wave of clones that expanded from day 15 to 37 leaned towards CD4+. SARS-CoV-2 specificity of the second-wave clones peaking on day 37 was not confirmed. The study covered only a couple of mild cases, and larger cohorts including severe cases with pre-infection samples were considered necessary. Some responding clones were detected in pre-infection memory, which suggested that pre-existing cross-reactive memory T cells had joined the SARS-CoV-2 response. Contracting CD4+ clones appeared mostly in the CM and EM memory subsets, whereas CD8+ clones were enriched in EMRA.

The origin of this receptor is an adult woman who had mild COVID-19 (a few samples of this study predate the infection). The sample titles of this study are shuffled in the database, so cell type and time point are left out; the donor was told from shared clones. The sequence is built from TRBV7-9 and TRBJ2-1; 11 central bases correspond to TRBD1. Sequencing was carried out using PBMCs or a T cell subset sorted from them (not recorded which). The DNA reads TGTGCCAGCAGCCCATGGACAGGGGGCGGTGAGCAGTTCTTC. It translates as CASSPWTGGGEQFF.